This entry describes one T cell receptor beta chain. What it binds is unknown. Libraries were prepared by immunoSEQ multiplex PCR; TCRdb keeps only in-frame clonotypes and omits some of them. The repertoire includes tens of thousands of clones, more than 70% of them detected once, and 37% sits in the top ten. Antigen-specific CD4+ T cells were first expanded with viral peptide pools by the ViraFEST assay and only then sequenced. CD4+ T cells were isolated after 10 days of culture. The person had PCR-confirmed SARS-CoV-2 infection between March and December 2020. Cells had half their medium changed to IL-2 medium on days 3 and 7. The record originates from a study of vaccination effects on CD4 cells after COVID-19. Study-level information: Participants were given two doses of BNT162b2 or mRNA-1273 vaccine.

Overall study results and limits: Late in the post-vaccination period, infection-induced and vaccine-induced clones underwent marked clonal contraction.

The clonotype was recovered from a human donor who had a prior SARS-CoV-2 infection. This sample comprised CD4+ T cells from PBMCs cultured with a peptide pool, obtained before COVID-19 vaccination.

CDR3 DNA sequence: TGTGCCAGTAGTGGTCTAGACAAAGGAACTTACAATGAGCAGTTCTTC. Protein product: CASSGLDKGTYNEQFF. The V gene is TRBV19, the J gene TRBJ2-1; D not certain. V gave up 5 bases and J gave up 4 bases, with 18 bases separating them. The CDR3 spans 16 residues. In germline, CDR1 is LNHDA, CDR2 SQIVND (reference sequence).